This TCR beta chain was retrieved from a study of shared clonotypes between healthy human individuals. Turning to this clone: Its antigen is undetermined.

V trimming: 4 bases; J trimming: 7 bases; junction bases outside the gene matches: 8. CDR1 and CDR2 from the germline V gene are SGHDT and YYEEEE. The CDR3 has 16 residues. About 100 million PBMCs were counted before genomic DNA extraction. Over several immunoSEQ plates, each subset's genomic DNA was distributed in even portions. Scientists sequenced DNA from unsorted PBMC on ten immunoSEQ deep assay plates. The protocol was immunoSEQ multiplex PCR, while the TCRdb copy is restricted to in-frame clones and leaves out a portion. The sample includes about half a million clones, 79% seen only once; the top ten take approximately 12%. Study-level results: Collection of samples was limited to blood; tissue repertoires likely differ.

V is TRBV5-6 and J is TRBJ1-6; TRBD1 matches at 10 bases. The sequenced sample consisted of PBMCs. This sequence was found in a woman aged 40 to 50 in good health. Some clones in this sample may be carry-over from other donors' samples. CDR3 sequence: CASSQRGTGENSPLHF. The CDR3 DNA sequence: TGTGCCAGCAGCCAACGAGGGACAGGGGAAAATTCACCCCTCCACTTT.